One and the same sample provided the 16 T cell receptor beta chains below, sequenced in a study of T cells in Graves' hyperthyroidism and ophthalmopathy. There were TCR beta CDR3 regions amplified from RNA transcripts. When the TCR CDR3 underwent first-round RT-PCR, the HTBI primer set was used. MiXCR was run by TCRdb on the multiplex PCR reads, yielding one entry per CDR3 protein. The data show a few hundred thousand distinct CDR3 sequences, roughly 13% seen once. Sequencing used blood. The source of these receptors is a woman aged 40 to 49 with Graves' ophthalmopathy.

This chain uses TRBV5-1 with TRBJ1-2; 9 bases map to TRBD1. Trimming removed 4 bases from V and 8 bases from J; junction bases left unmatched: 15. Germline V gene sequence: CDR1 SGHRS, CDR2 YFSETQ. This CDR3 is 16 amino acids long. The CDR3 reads CASSHTPGQGEGGYTF. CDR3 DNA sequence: TGCGCCAGCAGCCACACTCCGGGACAGGGAGAAGGGGGCTACACCTTC. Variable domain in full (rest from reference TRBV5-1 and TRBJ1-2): KAGVTQTPRYLIKTRGQQVTLSCSPISGHRSVSWYQQTPGQGLQFLFEYFSETQRNKGNFPGRFSGRQFSNSRSEMNVSTLELGDSALYLCASSHTPGQGEGGYTFGSGTRLTVV.

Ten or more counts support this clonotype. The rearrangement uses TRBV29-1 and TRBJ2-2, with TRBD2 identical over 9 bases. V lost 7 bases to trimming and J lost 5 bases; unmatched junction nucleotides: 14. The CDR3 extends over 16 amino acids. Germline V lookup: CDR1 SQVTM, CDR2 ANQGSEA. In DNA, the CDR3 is TGCAGCGGCCGGACTAGCGAATCCTGGGAGACCGGGGAGCTGTTTTTT. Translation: CSGRTSESWETGELFF.

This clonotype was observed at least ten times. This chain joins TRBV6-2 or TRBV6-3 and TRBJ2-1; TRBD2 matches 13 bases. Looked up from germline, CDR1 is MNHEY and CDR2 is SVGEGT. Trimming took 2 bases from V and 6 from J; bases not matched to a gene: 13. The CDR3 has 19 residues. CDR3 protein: CASSYPGLAGSARGNEQFF. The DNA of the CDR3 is TGTGCCAGCAGTTACCCGGGACTAGCGGGATCAGCAAGGGGCAATGAGCAGTTCTTC.

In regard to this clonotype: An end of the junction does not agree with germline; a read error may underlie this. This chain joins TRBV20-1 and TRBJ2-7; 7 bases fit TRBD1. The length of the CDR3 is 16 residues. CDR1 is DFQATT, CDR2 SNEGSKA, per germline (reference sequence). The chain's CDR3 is CRANEGAAINSYEQYF. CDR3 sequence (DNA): TGCAGGGCTAACGAGGGGGCAGCAATCAACTCCTACGAGCAGTACTTC.

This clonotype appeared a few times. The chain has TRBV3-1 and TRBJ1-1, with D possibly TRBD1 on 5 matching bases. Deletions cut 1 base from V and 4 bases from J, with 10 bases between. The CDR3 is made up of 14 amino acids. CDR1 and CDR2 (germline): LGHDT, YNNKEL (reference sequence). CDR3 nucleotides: TGTGCCAGCAGCCAAGCCGGGGGACGCACTGAAGCTTTCTTT. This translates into CASSQAGGRTEAFF.

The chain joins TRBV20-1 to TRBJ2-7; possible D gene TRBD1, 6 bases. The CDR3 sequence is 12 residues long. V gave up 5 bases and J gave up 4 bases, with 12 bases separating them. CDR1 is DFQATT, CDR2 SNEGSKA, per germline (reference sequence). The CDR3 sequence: CSAPGHSYEQYF. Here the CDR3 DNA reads TGCAGTGCTCCGGGACACTCTTACGAGCAGTACTTC.

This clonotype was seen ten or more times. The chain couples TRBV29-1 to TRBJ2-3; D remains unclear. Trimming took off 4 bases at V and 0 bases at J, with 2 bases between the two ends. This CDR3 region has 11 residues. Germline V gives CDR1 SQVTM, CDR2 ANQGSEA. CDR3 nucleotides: TGCAGCGTTGGTAGCACAGATACGCAGTATTTT. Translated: CSVGSTDTQYF.

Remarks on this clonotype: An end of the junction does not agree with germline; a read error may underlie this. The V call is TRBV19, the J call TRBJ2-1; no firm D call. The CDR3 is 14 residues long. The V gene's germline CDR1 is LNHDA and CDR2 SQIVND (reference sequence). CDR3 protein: CASSISLSYNEHFF. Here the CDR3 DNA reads TGTGCCAGTAGTATTTCCCTCTCCTACAATGAGCATTTCTTC.

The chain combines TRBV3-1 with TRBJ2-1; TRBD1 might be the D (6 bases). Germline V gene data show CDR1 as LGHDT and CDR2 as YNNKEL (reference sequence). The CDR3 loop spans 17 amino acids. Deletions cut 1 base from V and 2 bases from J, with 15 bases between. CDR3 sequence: CASSQVPGTSTYNEQFF. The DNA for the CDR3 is TGTGCCAGCAGCCAAGTACCCGGGACATCTACCTACAATGAGCAGTTCTTC.

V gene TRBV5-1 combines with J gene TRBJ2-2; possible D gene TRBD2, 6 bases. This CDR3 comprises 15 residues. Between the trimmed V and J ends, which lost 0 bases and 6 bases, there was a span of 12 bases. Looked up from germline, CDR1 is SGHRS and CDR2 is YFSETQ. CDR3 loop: CASSLGGGAPGELFF. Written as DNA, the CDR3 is TGCGCCAGCAGCTTGGGAGGAGGGGCTCCCGGGGAGCTGTTTTTT. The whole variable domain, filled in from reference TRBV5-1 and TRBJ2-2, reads KAGVTQTPRYLIKTRGQQVTLSCSPISGHRSVSWYQQTPGQGLQFLFEYFSETQRNKGNFPGRFSGRQFSNSRSEMNVSTLELGDSALYLCASSLGGGAPGELFFGEGSRLTVL.

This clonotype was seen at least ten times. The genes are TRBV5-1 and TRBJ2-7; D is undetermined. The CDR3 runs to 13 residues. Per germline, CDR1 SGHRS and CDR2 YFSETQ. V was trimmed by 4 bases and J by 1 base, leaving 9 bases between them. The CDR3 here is CASSVTASYEQYF. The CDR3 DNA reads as TGCGCCAGCAGCGTTACAGCTTCCTACGAGCAGTACTTC.

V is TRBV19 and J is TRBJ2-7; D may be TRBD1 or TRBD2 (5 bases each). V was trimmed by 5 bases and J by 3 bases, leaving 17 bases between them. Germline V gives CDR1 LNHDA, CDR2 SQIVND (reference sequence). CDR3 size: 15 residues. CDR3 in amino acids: CASSPRDGVHYEQYF. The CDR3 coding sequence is TGTGCCAGTAGTCCCCGGGACGGAGTCCACTACGAGCAGTACTTC.

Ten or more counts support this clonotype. For the CDR3, the DNA is TGTGCCAGCAGCTTATTGGGACTAGTCACAGATACGCAGTATTTT. It codes for CASSLLGLVTDTQYF. The chain couples TRBV11-2 to TRBJ2-3; 8 nucleotides align to TRBD2. This CDR3 region has 15 residues. V trimming: 2 bases; J trimming: 2 bases; junction bases outside the gene matches: 3. The germline V gene encodes CDR1 SGHAT and CDR2 FQNNGV.

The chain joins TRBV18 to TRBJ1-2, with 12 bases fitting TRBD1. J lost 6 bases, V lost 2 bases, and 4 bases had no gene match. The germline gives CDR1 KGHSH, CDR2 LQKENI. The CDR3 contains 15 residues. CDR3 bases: TGTGCCAGCTCACCAGCGGGACAGGGGGCGGATGGCTACACCTTC. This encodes CASSPAGQGADGYTF. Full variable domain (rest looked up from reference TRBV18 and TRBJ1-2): NAGVMQNPRHLVRRRGQEARLRCSPMKGHSHVYWYRQLPEEGLKFMVYLQKENIIDESGMPKERFSAEFPKEGPSILRIQQVVRGDSAAYFCASSPAGQGADGYTFGSGTRLTVV.

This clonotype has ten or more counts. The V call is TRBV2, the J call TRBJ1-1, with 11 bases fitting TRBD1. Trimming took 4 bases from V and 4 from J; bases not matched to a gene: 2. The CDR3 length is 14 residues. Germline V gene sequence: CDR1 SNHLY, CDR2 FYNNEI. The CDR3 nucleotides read TGTGCCAGCAGTGTAGGACAGGGGGCCACTGAAGCTTTCTTT. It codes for CASSVGQGATEAFF.

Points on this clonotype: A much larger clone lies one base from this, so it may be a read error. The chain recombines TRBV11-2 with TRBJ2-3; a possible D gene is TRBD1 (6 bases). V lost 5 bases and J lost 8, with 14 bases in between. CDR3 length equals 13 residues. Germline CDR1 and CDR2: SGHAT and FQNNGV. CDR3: CASSRLTDSTQYF. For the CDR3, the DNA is TGTGCCAGCAGCCGATTAACGGACAGTACGCAGTATTTT.